Included here is one T cell receptor (beta chain) sequence, with context. This sample was included in a study of identifying expanded T cells in peripheral blood. V gave up 2 bases and J gave up 7 bases, with 15 bases separating them. The CDR3 runs to 14 residues. CDR1 and CDR2 from the germline V gene are GTSNPN and SVGIG (reference sequence). Clones were sequenced by immunoSEQ multiplex PCR, and TCRdb holds only the in-frame ones, with some missing. The sample yields 90,000 to 110,000 clones, about 88% seen once. The genes are TRBV30 and TRBJ2-1; D may correspond to TRBD1 or TRBD2 (6 bases each). Specimen: blood. The source of this sequence is a person aged 18-70 years in good health. The CDR3 loop reads CAWSLGGARNEQFF. Here the CDR3 DNA reads TGTGCCTGGAGTTTGGGGGGCGCGAGGAATGAGCAGTTCTTC.